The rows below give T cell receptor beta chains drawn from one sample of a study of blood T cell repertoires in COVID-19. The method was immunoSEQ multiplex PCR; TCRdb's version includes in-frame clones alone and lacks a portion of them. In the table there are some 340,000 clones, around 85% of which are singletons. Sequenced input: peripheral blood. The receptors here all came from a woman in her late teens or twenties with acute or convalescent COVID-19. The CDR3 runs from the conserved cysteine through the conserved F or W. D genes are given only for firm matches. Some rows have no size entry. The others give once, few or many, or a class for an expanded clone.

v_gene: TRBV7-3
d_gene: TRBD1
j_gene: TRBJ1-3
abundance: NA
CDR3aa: CASSITGGTGNTIYF
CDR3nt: TGTGCCAGCAGCATAACAGGGGGCACTGGAAACACCATATATTTT

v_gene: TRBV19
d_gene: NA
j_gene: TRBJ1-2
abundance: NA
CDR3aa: CASSQGQTNYGYTF
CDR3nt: TGTGCCAGTAGCCAAGGACAGACTAACTATGGCTACACCTTC

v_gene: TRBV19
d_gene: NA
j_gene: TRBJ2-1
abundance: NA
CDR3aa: CASSMFSGYNEQFF
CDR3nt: TGTGCCAGTAGTATGTTTAGCGGATACAATGAGCAGTTCTTC

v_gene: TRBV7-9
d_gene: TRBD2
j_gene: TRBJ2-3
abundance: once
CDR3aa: CASSPPGLAGSDTQYF
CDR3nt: TGTGCCAGCAGCCCCCCGGGACTAGCGGGGTCAGATACGCAGTATTTT

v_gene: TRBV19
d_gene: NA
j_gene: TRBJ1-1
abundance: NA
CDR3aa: CASSIISLSAEAFF
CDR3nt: TGTGCCAGTAGTATAATTTCCTTATCGGCTGAAGCTTTCTTT

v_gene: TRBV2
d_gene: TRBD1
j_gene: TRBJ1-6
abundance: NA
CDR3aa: CASRWTGGSSPLHF
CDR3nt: TGTGCCAGCAGATGGACAGGGGGCAGTTCACCCCTCCACTTT

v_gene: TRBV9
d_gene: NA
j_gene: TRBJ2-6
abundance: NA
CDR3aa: CASSLETGQRLPSGANVLTF
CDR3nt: TGTGCCAGCAGCTTGGAGACAGGCCAAAGACTACCCTCTGGGGCCAACGTCCTGACTTTC

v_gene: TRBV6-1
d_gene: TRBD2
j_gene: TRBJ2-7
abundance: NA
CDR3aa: CASSENGGGFSYEQYF
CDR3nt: TGTGCCAGCAGTGAAAACGGCGGGGGTTTCTCCTACGAGCAGTACTTC

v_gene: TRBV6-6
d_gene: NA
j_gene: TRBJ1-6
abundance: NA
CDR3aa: CASSYSGREFSPLHF
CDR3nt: TGTGCCAGCAGTTACTCCGGCAGGGAATTTTCACCCCTCCACTTT

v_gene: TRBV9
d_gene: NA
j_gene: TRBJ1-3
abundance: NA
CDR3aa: CASSDQGYSGNTIYF
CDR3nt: TGTGCCAGCAGCGACCAGGGATACTCTGGAAACACCATATATTTT

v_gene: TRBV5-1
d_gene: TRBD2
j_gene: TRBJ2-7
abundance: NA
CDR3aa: CASSLGTSEYEQYF
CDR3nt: TGCGCCAGCAGCTTGGGAACTAGCGAGTACGAGCAGTACTTC

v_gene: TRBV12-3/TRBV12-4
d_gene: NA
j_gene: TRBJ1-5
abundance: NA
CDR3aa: CASSLMAGERHF
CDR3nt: TGTGCCAGCAGTTTAATGGCAGGGGAAAGGCATTTT

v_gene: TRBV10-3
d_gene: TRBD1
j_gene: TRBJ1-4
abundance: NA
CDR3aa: CAISEARTGTNEKLFF
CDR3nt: TGTGCCATCAGTGAGGCACGGACAGGAACTAATGAAAAACTGTTTTTT

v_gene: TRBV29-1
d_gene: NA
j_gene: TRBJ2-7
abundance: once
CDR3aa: CSVGDGEREQYF
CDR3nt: TGCAGCGTTGGCGACGGGGAACGCGAGCAGTACTTC

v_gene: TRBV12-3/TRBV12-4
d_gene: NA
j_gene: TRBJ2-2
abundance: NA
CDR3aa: CASSFWATGELFF
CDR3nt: TGTGCCAGCAGTTTTTGGGCCACCGGGGAGCTGTTTTTT

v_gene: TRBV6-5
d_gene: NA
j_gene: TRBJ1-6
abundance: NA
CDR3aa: CASTPRTGNSPLHF
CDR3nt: TGTGCCAGCACCCCTCGGACGGGGAATTCACCCCTCCACTTT

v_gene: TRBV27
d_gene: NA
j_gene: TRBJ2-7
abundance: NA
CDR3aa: CASSGGRGTYEQYF
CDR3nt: TGTGCCAGCAGTGGGGGGCGGGGGACCTACGAGCAGTACTTC

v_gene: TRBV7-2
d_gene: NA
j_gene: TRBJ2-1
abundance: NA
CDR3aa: CASLGAGVLYNEQFF
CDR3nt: TGTGCCTCCCTGGGGGCGGGAGTTCTGTACAATGAGCAGTTCTTC

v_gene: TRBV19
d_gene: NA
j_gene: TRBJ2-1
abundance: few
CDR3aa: CASSKEGIYYNEQFF
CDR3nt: TGTGCCAGTAGTAAGGAGGGGATATACTACAATGAGCAGTTCTTC

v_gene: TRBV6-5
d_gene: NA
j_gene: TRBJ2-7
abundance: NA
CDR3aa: CASRGGGTYEQYF
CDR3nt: TGTGCCAGCAGAGGGGGGGGCACCTACGAGCAGTACTTC

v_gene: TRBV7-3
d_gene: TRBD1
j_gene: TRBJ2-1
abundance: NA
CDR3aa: CASSLRRTGSDNEQFF
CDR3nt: TGTGCCAGCAGCTTAAGGAGGACAGGGTCCGACAATGAGCAGTTCTTC

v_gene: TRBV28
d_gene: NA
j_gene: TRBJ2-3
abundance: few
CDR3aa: CASSSESGDTQYF
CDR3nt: TGTGCCAGCAGTTCTGAGTCGGGGGATACGCAGTATTTT

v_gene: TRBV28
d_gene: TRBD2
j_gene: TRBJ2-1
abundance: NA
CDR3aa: CASTGAGGAYNEQFF
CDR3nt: TGTGCCAGCACAGGGGCGGGAGGGGCCTACAATGAGCAGTTCTTC

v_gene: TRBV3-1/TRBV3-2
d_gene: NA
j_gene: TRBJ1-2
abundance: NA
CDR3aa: CASSLGQGYGYTF
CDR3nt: TGTGCCAGCAGCCTGGGCCAGGGCTATGGCTACACCTTC

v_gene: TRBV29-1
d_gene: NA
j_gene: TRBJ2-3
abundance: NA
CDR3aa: CSLTSDTQYF
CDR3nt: TGCAGCCTCACTTCAGATACGCAGTATTTT

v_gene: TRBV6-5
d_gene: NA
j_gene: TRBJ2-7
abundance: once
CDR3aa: CASRASGSYEQYF
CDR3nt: TGTGCCAGCAGGGCCTCCGGGTCCTACGAGCAGTACTTC

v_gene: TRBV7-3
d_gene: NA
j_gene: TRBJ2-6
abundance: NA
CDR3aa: CASSLVYSGSGANVLTF
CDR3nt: TGTGCCAGCAGCTTAGTATATAGCGGCTCTGGGGCCAACGTCCTGACTTTC

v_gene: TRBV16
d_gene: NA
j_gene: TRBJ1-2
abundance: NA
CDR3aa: CASSRTQNYGYTF
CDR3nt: TGTGCCAGCAGCCGGACACAGAACTATGGCTACACCTTC

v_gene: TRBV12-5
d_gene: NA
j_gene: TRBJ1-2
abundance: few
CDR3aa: CASGLLEFYGYTF
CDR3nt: TGTGCTAGTGGCCTTCTCGAGTTCTATGGCTACACCTTC

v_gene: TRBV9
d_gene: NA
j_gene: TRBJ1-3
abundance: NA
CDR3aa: CASSVDGGNTIYF
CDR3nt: TGTGCCAGCAGCGTAGACGGGGGAAACACCATATATTTT

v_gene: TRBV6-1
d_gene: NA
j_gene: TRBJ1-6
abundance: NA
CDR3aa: CASSESDYSPLHF
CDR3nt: TGTGCCAGCAGTGAATCAGATTACTCACCCCTCCACTTT

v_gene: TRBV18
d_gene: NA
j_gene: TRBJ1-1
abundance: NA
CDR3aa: CASSLTAASEAFF
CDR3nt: TGTGCCAGCTCCCTAACCGCGGCCAGTGAAGCTTTCTTT

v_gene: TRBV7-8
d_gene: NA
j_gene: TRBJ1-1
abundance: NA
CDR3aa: CASSLVGGGTEAFF
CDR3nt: TGTGCCAGCAGCTTAGTAGGCGGGGGCACTGAAGCTTTCTTT

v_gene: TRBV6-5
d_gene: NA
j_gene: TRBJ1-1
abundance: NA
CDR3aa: CASSYDLVRVRTEAFF
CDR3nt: TGTGCCAGCAGTTACGATTTAGTGCGGGTGAGGACTGAAGCTTTCTTT

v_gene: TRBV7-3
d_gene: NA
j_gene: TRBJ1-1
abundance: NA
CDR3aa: CASSQSEDTEAFF
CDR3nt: TGTGCCAGCAGCCAAAGTGAGGACACTGAAGCTTTCTTT

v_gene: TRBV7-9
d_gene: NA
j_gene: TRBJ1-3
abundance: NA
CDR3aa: CASSSGTPGNTIYF
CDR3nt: TGTGCCAGCAGCTCCGGGACTCCTGGAAACACCATATATTTT

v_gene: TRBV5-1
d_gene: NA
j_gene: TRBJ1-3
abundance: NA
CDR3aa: CASSSTLTTGSSGNTIYF
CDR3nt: TGCGCCAGCAGCTCAACTTTAACCACAGGGAGCTCTGGAAACACCATATATTTT

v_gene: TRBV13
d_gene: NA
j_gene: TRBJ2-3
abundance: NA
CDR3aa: CASSLESQGDTQYF
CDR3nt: TGTGCCAGCAGCTTAGAGTCCCAGGGCGATACGCAGTATTTT

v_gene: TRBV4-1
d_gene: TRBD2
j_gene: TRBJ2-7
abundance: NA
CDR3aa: CASSSGVAGGPGKQYF
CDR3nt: TGCGCCAGCAGCTCGGGGGTAGCGGGAGGCCCGGGGAAGCAGTACTTC

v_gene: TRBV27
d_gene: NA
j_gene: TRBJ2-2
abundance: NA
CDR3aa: CASRIQGFSTGELFF
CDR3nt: TGTGCCAGCAGAATACAGGGATTCAGCACCGGGGAGCTGTTTTTT

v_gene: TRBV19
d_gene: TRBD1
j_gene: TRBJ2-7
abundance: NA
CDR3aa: CASSSLGQGTNSYEQYF
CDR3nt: TGTGCCAGTAGTAGTCTGGGACAGGGTACTAATTCCTACGAGCAGTACTTC

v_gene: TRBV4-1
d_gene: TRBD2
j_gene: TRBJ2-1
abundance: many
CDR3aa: CASSQWTSGLDEQFF
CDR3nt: TGCGCCAGCAGCCAATGGACTAGCGGGCTGGATGAGCAGTTCTTC

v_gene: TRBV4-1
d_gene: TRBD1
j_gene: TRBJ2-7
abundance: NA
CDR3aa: CASSQGPGDRGYEQYF
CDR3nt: TGCGCCAGCAGCCAAGGACCCGGAGACAGGGGTTACGAGCAGTACTTC

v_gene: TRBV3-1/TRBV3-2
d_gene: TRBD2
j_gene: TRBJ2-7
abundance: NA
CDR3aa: CASSLGTSKYF
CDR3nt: TGTGCCAGCAGCCTGGGGACTAGTAAGTACTTC

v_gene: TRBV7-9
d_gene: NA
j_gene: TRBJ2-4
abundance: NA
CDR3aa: CASSLEYFVGGQDKNIQYF
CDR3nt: TGTGCCAGCAGCTTAGAATATTTTGTCGGGGGTCAGGACAAAAACATTCAGTACTTC

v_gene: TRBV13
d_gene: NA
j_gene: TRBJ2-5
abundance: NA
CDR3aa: CASSPLRAGETQYF
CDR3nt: TGTGCCAGCAGCCCGCTGAGAGCGGGAGAGACCCAGTACTTC

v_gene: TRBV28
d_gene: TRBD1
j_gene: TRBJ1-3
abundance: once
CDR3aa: CASSLGQGNTIYF
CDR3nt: TGTGCCAGCAGTTTGGGACAGGGAAACACCATATATTTT

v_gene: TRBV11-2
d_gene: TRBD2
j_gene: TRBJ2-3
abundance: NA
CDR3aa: CASSLSPAGAPLEGRSQYF
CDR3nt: TGTGCCAGCAGCTTATCCCCAGCGGGGGCCCCACTCGAAGGAAGGTCGCAGTATTTT

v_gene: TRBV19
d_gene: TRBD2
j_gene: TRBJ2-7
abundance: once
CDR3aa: CASSVAGGSSFYEQYF
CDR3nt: TGTGCCAGTAGTGTAGCGGGAGGGTCGTCATTCTACGAGCAGTACTTC

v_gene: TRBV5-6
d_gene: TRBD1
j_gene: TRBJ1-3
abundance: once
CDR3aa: CASSSWTGPGNTIYF
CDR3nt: TGTGCCAGCAGCTCATGGACAGGGCCTGGAAACACCATATATTTT

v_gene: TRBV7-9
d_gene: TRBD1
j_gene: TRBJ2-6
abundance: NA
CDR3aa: CASSFLGQGPGANVLTF
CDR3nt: TGTGCCAGCAGCTTCCTTGGACAGGGCCCTGGGGCCAACGTCCTGACTTTC

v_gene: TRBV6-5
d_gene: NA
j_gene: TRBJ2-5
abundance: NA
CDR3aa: CASRRGKLGETQYF
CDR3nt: TGTGCCAGCCGAAGGGGGAAGTTGGGAGAGACCCAGTACTTC

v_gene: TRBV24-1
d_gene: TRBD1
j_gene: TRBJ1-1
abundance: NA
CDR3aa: CATRTGGMNTEAFF
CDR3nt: TGTGCCACCCGTACAGGGGGTATGAACACTGAAGCTTTCTTT

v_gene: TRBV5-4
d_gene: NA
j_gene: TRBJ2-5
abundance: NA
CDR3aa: CASSLRLEGAQYF
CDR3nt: TGTGCCAGCAGCCTTCGCCTCGAAGGGGCCCAGTACTTC

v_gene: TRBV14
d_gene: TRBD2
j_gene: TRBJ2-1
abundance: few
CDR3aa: CASSLFGGRAGEQFF
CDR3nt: TGTGCCAGCAGCCTCTTTGGCGGGAGGGCCGGTGAGCAGTTCTTC

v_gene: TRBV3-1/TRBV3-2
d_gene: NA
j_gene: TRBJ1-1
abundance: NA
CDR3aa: CASSQVSGRGSEAFF
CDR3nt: TGTGCCAGCAGCCAAGTATCAGGGAGGGGGTCTGAAGCTTTCTTT

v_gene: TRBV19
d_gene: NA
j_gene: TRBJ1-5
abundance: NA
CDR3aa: CASSTWQGVDQPQHF
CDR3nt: TGTGCCAGTAGTACCTGGCAAGGGGTCGATCAGCCCCAGCATTTT